The sample holds a few counts of the clone carrying this TCR beta chain. TCRdb fed the 5' RACE reads into MiXCR, producing one record per CDR3 protein. The sample lists roughly 40,000 distinct CDR3 sequences; approximately 6% were seen once. These data originate in a study of early T cells in non-severe SARS-CoV-2 infection. CDR1 LNHNV and CDR2 YYDKDF come from the germline V gene (reference sequence). CDR3 length: 13 amino acids. V lost 0 bases and J 4 bases, leaving 3 bases between the germline ends. This clonotype originated in an adult who was a healthcare worker with PCR-confirmed SARS-CoV-2 infection or an uninfected control (not recorded which). The specimen was whole blood. The chain combines TRBV15 with TRBJ2-2; no firm D call. The CDR3 loop is CATSRESTGELFF. CDR3 nucleotides: TGTGCCACCAGCAGAGAGAGCACCGGGGAGCTGTTTTTT.